Listed below are T cell receptor beta chains from one sample, sequenced in a study of early T cells in non-severe SARS-CoV-2 infection. TCRdb redid the calling of the 5' RACE reads with MiXCR, one entry per CDR3 protein. Among tens of thousands of distinct CDR3 sequences listed, roughly 6.6% were seen once. Material for sequencing was whole blood. The origin of the receptors is an adult who was a healthcare worker with PCR-confirmed SARS-CoV-2 infection or an uninfected control (not recorded which). CDR3s include the opening cysteine and the closing phenylalanine or tryptophan. D genes are given only for firm matches. Not all rows give a size; the values are once, few, many and, for expanded clones, a class.

abundance	v_gene	j_gene	d_gene	CDR3aa	CDR3nt
many	TRBV12-3/TRBV12-4	TRBJ2-7	TRBD1	CASSSRRTGFSYEQYF	TGTGCCAGCAGTTCTCGCCGGACAGGGTTCTCCTACGAGCAGTACTTC
many	TRBV5-1	TRBJ1-2	-	CASSLGAGGGYTF	TGCGCCAGCAGCTTGGGGGCTGGCGGAGGCTACACCTTC
-	TRBV3-1	TRBJ2-7	-	CASSQDWQGYEQYF	TGTGCCAGCAGCCAAGATTGGCAGGGCTACGAGCAGTACTTC
many	TRBV11-2	TRBJ2-1	TRBD2	CASSFDPQLAGGQFF	TGTGCCAGCAGCTTCGACCCCCAACTAGCGGGGGGGCAGTTCTTC
-	TRBV6-2/TRBV6-3	TRBJ1-5	-	CASSLPVYQPQHF	TGTGCCAGCAGTCTACCCGTATATCAGCCCCAGCATTTT
many	TRBV5-1	TRBJ1-6	TRBD1	CASRRTGTENNSPLHF	TGCGCCAGCAGACGGACCGGGACAGAGAATAATTCACCCCTCCACTTT
-	TRBV7-2	TRBJ2-5	-	CASSLAARRETQYF	TGTGCCAGCAGCTTAGCGGCGCGTAGGGAGACCCAGTACTTC
many	TRBV10-3	TRBJ2-2	TRBD2	CAISDLAGAGPGELFF	TGTGCCATCAGTGATCTAGCGGGGGCCGGACCCGGGGAGCTGTTTTTT
-	TRBV12-3/TRBV12-4	TRBJ2-3	-	CASSRQETSTDTQYF	TGTGCCAGCAGTCGACAGGAGACCAGCACAGATACGCAGTATTTT
-	TRBV6-5	TRBJ1-1	TRBD1	CASSYGQGTNTEAFF	TGTGCCAGCAGTTACGGACAGGGGACGAACACTGAAGCTTTCTTT
many	TRBV6-2/TRBV6-3	TRBJ2-5	TRBD1	CASRRQGPKSPGTQYF	TGTGCCAGCAGGCGACAGGGGCCCAAATCCCCAGGGACCCAGTACTTC
many	TRBV4-1	TRBJ2-3	-	CASSQGKLTSDTQYF	TGCGCCAGCAGCCAAGGGAAGCTTACTTCAGATACGCAGTATTTT
-	TRBV20-1	TRBJ2-1	-	CSARNWATGVNEQFF	TGCAGTGCTAGAAATTGGGCGACCGGGGTCAATGAGCAGTTCTTC
few	TRBV6-6	TRBJ1-4	TRBD1	CASSYPRAGGEEKLFF	TGTGCCAGCAGTTACCCTAGGGCAGGGGGAGAGGAAAAACTGTTTTTT
few	TRBV18	TRBJ1-3	-	CASSPRQVTNGNTIYF	TGTGCCAGCTCGCCTAGACAGGTCACCAATGGAAACACCATATATTTT
-	TRBV21-1	TRBJ2-1	-	CASRRRASGNNEQFF	TGTGCCAGCAGGAGACGTGCTAGCGGTAACAATGAGCAGTTCTTC
many	TRBV5-1	TRBJ2-5	TRBD2	CASSFGTSGKETQYF	TGCGCCAGCAGCTTCGGGACTAGCGGAAAAGAGACCCAGTACTTC
many	TRBV5-5	TRBJ1-5	-	CASSLVGGDSNQPQHF	TGTGCCAGCAGCTTGGTAGGCGGGGATAGCAATCAGCCCCAGCATTTT
many	TRBV19	TRBJ2-5	-	CASSIARQETQYF	TGTGCCAGTAGTATCGCTAGGCAAGAGACCCAGTACTTC
-	TRBV29-1	TRBJ2-1	TRBD2	CSVTRGLAGSYNEQFF	TGCAGCGTAACCCGCGGGCTAGCGGGGAGCTACAATGAGCAGTTCTTC
-	TRBV28	TRBJ1-1	-	CASSLSRGTMNTEAFF	TGTGCCAGCAGTTTATCCAGGGGTACCATGAACACTGAAGCTTTCTTT
few	TRBV12-3/TRBV12-4	TRBJ2-5	-	CASSFKETQYF	TGTGCCAGCAGTTTCAAAGAGACCCAGTACTTC
many	TRBV5-1	TRBJ1-1	-	CASSTTGSNTEAFF	TGCGCCAGCAGCACGACAGGCTCGAACACTGAAGCTTTCTTT
many	TRBV12-5	TRBJ1-1	-	CASAQRTGRGPNTEAFF	TGTGCTAGTGCCCAACGAACGGGGAGGGGCCCGAACACTGAAGCTTTCTTT
few	TRBV6-5	TRBJ2-6	-	CASSLTVTLGANVLTF	TGTGCCAGCAGTCTGACTGTAACTCTGGGGGCCAACGTCCTGACTTTC
many	TRBV7-8	TRBJ2-2	TRBD1	CASSPRDRIGTGELFF	TGTGCCAGCAGCCCTCGGGACAGGATAGGGACCGGGGAGCTGTTTTTT
many	TRBV7-6	TRBJ2-5	-	CASNRVQETQYF	TGTGCCAGCAACCGTGTACAAGAGACCCAGTACTTC
many	TRBV7-9	TRBJ2-5	TRBD1	CASSLGQGVSETQYF	TGTGCCAGCAGCTTAGGTCAGGGGGTCTCGGAGACCCAGTACTTC
many	TRBV20-1	TRBJ2-3	-	CSARVIASTDTQYF	TGCAGTGCTAGAGTGATAGCGAGCACAGATACGCAGTATTTT
-	TRBV7-9	TRBJ2-1	TRBD2	CASSPLAGVTHNEQFF	TGTGCCAGCAGCCCACTAGCGGGGGTGACCCACAATGAGCAGTTCTTC
many	TRBV12-3/TRBV12-4	TRBJ2-7	TRBD1	CASSLGTGLYEQYF	TGTGCCAGCAGTCTAGGGACAGGGCTTTACGAGCAGTACTTC
many	TRBV14	TRBJ1-6	-	CASSQEMGGISPLHF	TGTGCCAGCAGCCAAGAAATGGGAGGGATTTCACCCCTCCACTTT
many	TRBV6-5	TRBJ2-3	-	CASSFLAQSTDTQYF	TGTGCCAGCAGTTTTCTAGCGCAAAGCACAGATACGCAGTATTTT
many	TRBV19	TRBJ1-3	-	CASRGLGTGNTIYF	TGTGCCAGCCGAGGGTTAGGGACTGGAAACACCATATATTTT
many	TRBV3-1	TRBJ1-6	-	CASSPGRGRNSPLHF	TGTGCCAGCAGTCCGGGTCGAGGGAGAAATTCACCCCTCCACTTT
-	TRBV4-3	TRBJ1-4	-	CASSQATGALREKLFF	TGCGCCAGCAGCCAAGCTACAGGTGCCCTGCGGGAAAAACTGTTTTTT
few	TRBV20-1	TRBJ2-5	-	CSARGGAYQETQYF	TGCAGTGCTAGAGGGGGAGCTTATCAAGAGACCCAGTACTTC
many	TRBV2	TRBJ2-4	-	CASTERWNIQYF	TGTGCCAGCACCGAGAGGTGGAACATTCAGTACTTC
many	TRBV10-3	TRBJ1-1	-	CAISEVWLDTEAFF	TGTGCCATCAGTGAAGTTTGGTTGGACACTGAAGCTTTCTTT
few	TRBV6-2/TRBV6-3	TRBJ2-3	TRBD2	CASAKTSGGADTQYF	TGTGCCAGCGCTAAAACTAGCGGGGGGGCAGATACGCAGTATTTT
many	TRBV7-2	TRBJ2-7	TRBD2	CASSSGLAAGYEQYF	TGTGCCAGCAGCTCAGGACTAGCGGCGGGGTACGAGCAGTACTTC
-	TRBV6-2/TRBV6-3	TRBJ2-7	TRBD2	CASSPPPGLAGEYEQYF	TGTGCCAGCAGCCCTCCCCCGGGACTAGCGGGAGAGTACGAGCAGTACTTC
many	TRBV7-3	TRBJ1-1	-	CASSLEQNTEAFF	TGTGCCAGCAGCTTAGAGCAGAACACTGAAGCTTTCTTT
many	TRBV4-2	TRBJ1-1	-	CASSQGYAAFF	TGTGCCAGCAGCCAAGGATACGCAGCTTTCTTT
many	TRBV14	TRBJ1-1	-	CASSRVGPRLNTEAFF	TGTGCCAGCAGCCGTGTCGGTCCTAGGTTGAACACTGAAGCTTTCTTT